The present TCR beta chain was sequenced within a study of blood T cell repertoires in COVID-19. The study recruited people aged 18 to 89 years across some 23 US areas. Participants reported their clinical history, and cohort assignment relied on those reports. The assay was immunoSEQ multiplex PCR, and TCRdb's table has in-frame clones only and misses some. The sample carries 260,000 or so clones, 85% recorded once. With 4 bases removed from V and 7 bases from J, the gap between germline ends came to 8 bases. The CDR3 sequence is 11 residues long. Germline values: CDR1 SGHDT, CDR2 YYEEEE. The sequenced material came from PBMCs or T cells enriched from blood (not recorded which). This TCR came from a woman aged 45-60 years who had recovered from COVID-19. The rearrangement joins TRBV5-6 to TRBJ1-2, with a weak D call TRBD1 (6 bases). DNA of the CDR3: TGTGCCAGCAGCGGACAGCCTGGCTACACCTTC. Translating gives CASSGQPGYTF.